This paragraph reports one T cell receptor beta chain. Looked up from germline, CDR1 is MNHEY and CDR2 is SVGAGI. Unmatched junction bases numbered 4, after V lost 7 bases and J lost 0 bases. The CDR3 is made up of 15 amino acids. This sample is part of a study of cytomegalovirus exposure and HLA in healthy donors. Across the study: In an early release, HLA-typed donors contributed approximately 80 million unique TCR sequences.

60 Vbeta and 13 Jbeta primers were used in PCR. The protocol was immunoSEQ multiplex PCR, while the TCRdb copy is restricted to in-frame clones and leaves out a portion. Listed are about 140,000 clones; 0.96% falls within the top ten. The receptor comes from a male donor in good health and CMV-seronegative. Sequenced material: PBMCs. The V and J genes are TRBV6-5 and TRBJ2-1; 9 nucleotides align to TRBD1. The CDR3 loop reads CASTTGGPSYNEQFF. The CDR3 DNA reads TGTGCCAGCACCACAGGGGGCCCCTCCTACAATGAGCAGTTCTTC.